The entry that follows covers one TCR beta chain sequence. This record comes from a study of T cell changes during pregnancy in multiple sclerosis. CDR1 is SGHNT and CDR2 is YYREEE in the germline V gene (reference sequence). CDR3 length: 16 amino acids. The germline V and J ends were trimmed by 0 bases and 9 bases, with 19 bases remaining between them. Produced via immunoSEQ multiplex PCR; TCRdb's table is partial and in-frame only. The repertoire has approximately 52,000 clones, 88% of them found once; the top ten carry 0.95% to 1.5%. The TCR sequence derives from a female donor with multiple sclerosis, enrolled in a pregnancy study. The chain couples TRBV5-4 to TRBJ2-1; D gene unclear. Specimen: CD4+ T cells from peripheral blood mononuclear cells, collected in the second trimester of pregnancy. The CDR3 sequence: CASSLGRSGYSGEQFF. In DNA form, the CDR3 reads TGTGCCAGCAGCTTGGGCCGGTCCGGGTACTCGGGTGAGCAGTTCTTC.